Only a few counts were recorded for the clone carrying this T cell receptor (beta chain). The antigen remains unidentified. This entry comes from a study of blood T cells in healthy people across ages. Study-level points and caveats: The fall in TCR beta diversity per million T cells was roughly linear with age. The percentage of naive T cells correlated strongly with TCR beta diversity.

Isolation of PBMCs gave at least 6.5 million cells per sample. Trimming removed 6 bases from V and 7 bases from J; junction bases left unmatched: 3. The CDR3 has 13 amino acids. Germline lookup yields CDR1 MNHEY and CDR2 SMNVEV (reference sequence). With a J-beta primer mix and a sample-barcoded 5' primer, a second PCR ran roughly 6 to 11 cycles. No fewer than 3 million CDR3-containing paired-end reads came from each sample. TCRdb reprocessed the 5' RACE reads with MiXCR, giving one entry per CDR3 protein. The repertoire has roughly 1.7 million distinct CDR3 sequences, around 35% of them found once; the top ten carry approximately 10%.

This clonotype was obtained from a woman aged 25-40 years in good health. Material for sequencing was blood. V and J are TRBV27 and TRBJ1-4; 9 nucleotides line up with TRBD1. The CDR3 reads CASRGQGSEKLFF. The CDR3 nucleotides read TGTGCCAGCAGGGGACAGGGAAGTGAAAAACTGTTTTTT.